What follows are 27 T cell receptor beta chains derived from one specimen sequenced in a study of T-cell reconstitution after alpha-beta-depleted transplantation in children. Molecular barcoding with unique molecular identifiers was used for the TCRbeta library. From the PCR reads, TCRdb called clonotypes with MiXCR, one entry per CDR3 protein. The profile shows around 680,000 distinct CDR3 sequences, 15% to 20% of them singletons. This specimen consisted of PBMCs from the stem cell graft donor, obtained from the stem cell graft. The receptor source for this set is a human donor who donated a stem cell graft to a child with acute myeloid leukemia.

This clonotype was counted at least ten times. The CDR3 DNA reads as TGCAGTGCTGCGAGCCTAGCGGGGTCCTACGAGCAGTACTTC. It codes for CSAASLAGSYEQYF. The chain combines TRBV20-1 with TRBJ2-7, with TRBD2 identical over 9 bases. V was pared by 5 bases and J by 1 base, with 6 bases of the junction left unmatched. In germline, CDR1 is DFQATT, CDR2 SNEGSKA (reference sequence). CDR3 length: 14 residues.

In this sample, this clonotype turned up many times. CDR3 amino acids: CASSRGVGEQYF. The CDR3 DNA sequence: TGTGCCAGCAGCCGCGGGGTGGGCGAGCAGTACTTC. V is TRBV6-5 and J is TRBJ2-7, with a tentative D call TRBD2 (6 bases). V gave up 6 bases and J gave up 6 bases, with 12 bases separating them. The V gene's germline CDR1 is MNHEY and CDR2 SVGAGI. The CDR3 sequence is 12 residues long.

This clonotype was recorded at least ten times. The chain combines TRBV5-5 with TRBJ2-2, with D perhaps TRBD1 (6 bases). CDR3 size: 17 residues. Germline lookup yields CDR1 SGHKS and CDR2 YYEKEE (reference sequence). V gave up 6 bases and J gave up 0 bases, with 18 bases separating them. The CDR3 DNA reads TGTGCCAGCACACACCTCGACAGGCCGACGAACACCGGGGAGCTGTTTTTT. Its translation: CASTHLDRPTNTGELFF.

This clonotype was counted ten times or more. The J gene is TRBJ2-7, the V gene TRBV5-1, with 10 bases lining up with TRBD1. V lost 4 bases, J lost 4 bases, and 5 bases stayed unmatched. CDR3 length: 14 residues. Germline CDR1 is SGHRS and CDR2 is YFSETQ. The CDR3 reads CASSVRTGGYEQYF. Written as DNA, the CDR3 is TGCGCCAGCAGCGTGAGGACAGGGGGGTACGAGCAGTACTTC. Full variable domain (outside the CDR3, taken from reference TRBV5-1 and TRBJ2-7): KAGVTQTPRYLIKTRGQQVTLSCSPISGHRSVSWYQQTPGQGLQFLFEYFSETQRNKGNFPGRFSGRQFSNSRSEMNVSTLELGDSALYLCASSVRTGGYEQYFGPGTRLTVT.

This clonotype has more than one count but fewer than ten. The chain links TRBV5-5 to TRBJ2-7; 7 bases map to TRBD1. After removal of 5 bases from V and 6 bases from J, the junction contained 8 bases not matched to a gene. The V gene's germline CDR1 is SGHKS and CDR2 YYEKEE (reference sequence). The CDR3 is 13 residues long. CDR3 region: CASRSDRNSEQYF. The CDR3 DNA sequence: TGTGCCAGCAGATCGGACAGGAACAGCGAGCAGTACTTC.

This clonotype was observed a few times. The chain links TRBV27 to TRBJ2-3; 8 positions agree with TRBD1. Germline V gene sequence: CDR1 MNHEY, CDR2 SMNVEV (reference sequence). There are 14 residues in the CDR3. V was clipped by 5 bases and J by 6 bases; unmatched bases: 7. The CDR3 region is CASSVDRDRDTQYF. In DNA, the CDR3 is TGTGCCAGCAGTGTGGACAGGGATAGGGATACGCAGTATTTT.

The CDR3 is CASDPETQYF. Written as DNA, the CDR3 is TGCGCCAGTGACCCGGAGACCCAGTACTTC. The chain uses TRBV5-1 and TRBJ2-5; D ambiguous. CDR1 and CDR2 from the germline V gene are SGHRS and YFSETQ. The CDR3 covers 10 residues. The V gene lost 8 bases and the J gene lost 5 bases, with 7 bases spanning the gap.

This clonotype was counted a few times. The rearrangement links TRBV7-9 to TRBJ2-3; 12 bases are shared with TRBD2. Germline CDR1 and CDR2: SEHNR and FQNEAQ (reference sequence). The length of the CDR3 is 17 residues. V was pared by 5 bases and J by 0 bases, with 6 bases of the junction left unmatched. The CDR3 DNA is TGTGCCAGCAGCCTCGGACTAGCGGGGACGAGCACAGATACGCAGTATTTT. Translation gives CASSLGLAGTSTDTQYF. Drawing the rest from reference TRBV7-9 and TRBJ2-3, the complete variable domain is DTGVSQNPRHKITKRGQNVTFRCDPISEHNRLYWYRQTLGQGPEFLTYFQNEAQLEKSRLLSDRFSAERPKGSFSTLEIQRTEQGDSAMYLCASSLGLAGTSTDTQYFGPGTRLTVL.

This clonotype was counted between two and nine times. A much larger clone lies a single base off, so this may be a read error. The chain combines TRBV2 with TRBJ2-2, with 7 positions matching TRBD2. Germline loops: CDR1 SNHLY, CDR2 FYNNEI. The CDR3 contains 13 residues. V gave up 2 bases and J gave up 6 bases; unmatched junction bases: 0. The CDR3 spells CASSERGAGELFF. The DNA of the CDR3 is TGTGCCAGCAGTGAACGGGGGGCCGGGGAGCTGTTTTTT.

This clonotype was detected many times. This sequence joins TRBV7-6 and TRBJ2-5; no clear D. Germline V CDR1 and CDR2: SGHVS, FNYEAQ. The CDR3 is 15 residues long. The V end was cut by 5 bases, the J end by 5 bases, with 18 bases between. The CDR3 spells CASSLLDEDAETQYF. For the CDR3, the DNA is TGTGCCAGCAGCCTACTGGACGAAGATGCGGAGACCCAGTACTTC.

At least ten counts were recorded for this clonotype. The chain couples TRBV6-5 to TRBJ1-3; D is unresolved. Germline V gene data show CDR1 as MNHEY and CDR2 as SVGAGI. The V end lost 2 bases, the J end lost 0 bases, and 5 bases lay between the germline ends. This CDR3 spans 14 amino acids. The CDR3 bases are TGTGCCAGCAGTTACCTGAGCTCTGGAAACACCATATATTTT. Protein: CASSYLSSGNTIYF.

At least ten counts were recorded for this clonotype. The chain has TRBV27 and TRBJ2-7, with 7 bases lining up with TRBD1. Germline trimming cut 0 bases from V and 2 bases from J; bases unmatched to any gene: 1. CDR3 length equals 14 residues. Looked up from germline, CDR1 is MNHEY and CDR2 is SMNVEV (reference sequence). CDR3 sequence reads: CASSLSGTAYEQYF. CDR3 in DNA: TGTGCCAGCAGTTTATCGGGGACAGCCTACGAGCAGTACTTC.

The V and J genes are TRBV7-2 and TRBJ2-7; D is perhaps TRBD1 (5 bases). In germline, CDR1 is SGHTA, CDR2 FQGNSA. The CDR3 runs to 17 residues. Trimming took off 1 base at V and 1 base at J, with 17 bases between the two ends. The CDR3 DNA follows: TGTGCCAGCAGCTTAGAAAAAGCAGGGCGGTTTTCCTACGAGCAGTACTTC. Its translation is CASSLEKAGRFSYEQYF.

The chain joins TRBV6-2 or TRBV6-3 to TRBJ1-1; D call uncertain. Trimming stripped 6 bases from V and 3 bases from J, with 8 bases between. The CDR3 has 12 amino acids. Germline V gene sequence: CDR1 MNHEY, CDR2 SVGEGT. Written as DNA, the CDR3 is TGTGCCAGCAGGGACGGAGACACTGAAGCTTTCTTT. Its translation is CASRDGDTEAFF.

The V gene is TRBV7-8, the J gene TRBJ2-3; perhaps TRBD1 as D (5 bases). The CDR3 spans 16 residues. The germline V gene has CDR1 SGHVS and CDR2 FQNEAQ. Trimming shortened V by 3 bases and J by 4 bases, and 17 bases separated the two germline ends. The CDR3 is CASSLPIGWGSDTQYF. DNA of the CDR3: TGTGCCAGCAGCTTGCCCATCGGTTGGGGCTCAGATACGCAGTATTTT.

A few counts support this clonotype. This chain links TRBV7-9 with TRBJ2-7; possibly TRBD2 for D (8 bases). Trimming shortened V by 5 bases and J by 7 bases, and 21 bases separated the two germline ends. Germline CDR1 SEHNR, CDR2 FQNEAQ (reference sequence). There are 15 residues in the CDR3. The CDR3 here is CASSEREGARREQYF. CDR3 in DNA: TGTGCCAGCAGCGAACGGGAGGGGGCAAGAAGAGAGCAGTACTTC. The full variable domain, rest sourced from reference TRBV7-9 and TRBJ2-7, is DTGVSQNPRHKITKRGQNVTFRCDPISEHNRLYWYRQTLGQGPEFLTYFQNEAQLEKSRLLSDRFSAERPKGSFSTLEIQRTEQGDSAMYLCASSEREGARREQYFGPGTRLTVT.

This clonotype was seen many times. The chain employs TRBV20-1 and TRBJ1-4; D might be TRBD1 (5 bases). Germline V gene sequence: CDR1 DFQATT, CDR2 SNEGSKA (reference sequence). The CDR3 extends over 12 amino acids. V was clipped by 6 bases and J by 7 bases, with 12 bases between them. CDR3 protein: CSALGDGEKLFF. CDR3 sequence (DNA): TGCAGTGCCTTGGGGGATGGTGAAAAACTGTTTTTT.

This chain links TRBV12-3 or TRBV12-4 with TRBJ2-1; D gene ambiguous. Trimming removed 5 bases from V and 7 bases from J, with 12 bases in between. The CDR3 has 13 amino acids. CDR3 in amino acids: CASSPPLGNEQFF. CDR3 DNA sequence: TGTGCCAGCAGTCCCCCATTGGGAAATGAGCAGTTCTTC.

The chain joins TRBV24-1 to TRBJ2-1; no clear D. Germline CDR1 reads KGHDR; CDR2 reads SFDVKD. Trimming took 4 bases from V and 7 from J, leaving 10 bases between them. This CDR3 spans 13 amino acids. In DNA, the CDR3 is TGTGCCACCAGTGACTTGTTGCGTAATGAGCAGTTCTTC. The encoded protein is CATSDLLRNEQFF.

The chain recombines TRBV21-1 with TRBJ2-4; the table names TRBD1, a call not compared with the DNA. TRBV21-1 is termed a pseudogene. The CDR3 has 14 amino acids. Here the CDR3 reads CAIFVQGTKNIQYF. The CDR3 bases are TGTGCCATCTTCGTACAGGGGACCAAAAACATTCAGTACTTC.

Only a few counts were recorded for this clonotype. The rearrangement joins TRBV20-1 to TRBJ1-5, with TRBD1 as a possible D gene (6 bases). Trimming shortened V by 0 bases and J by 6 bases, and 21 bases separated the two germline ends. Germline-derived CDR1 and CDR2 are DFQATT and SNEGSKA (reference sequence). The CDR3 runs to 17 residues. The CDR3 nucleotides are TGCAGTGCTAGAGAGACTTCCCCCGGGACACTTCTTCAGCCCCAGCATTTT. This encodes CSARETSPGTLLQPQHF.

Only a few counts were recorded for this clonotype. The CDR3 DNA is TGTGCCAGCAGCGTTCTCGACAGGGAAGCTGAGGGCTACACCTTC. This translates into CASSVLDREAEGYTF. The chain recombines TRBV11-2 with TRBJ1-2; 7 bases align to TRBD1. J was trimmed by 8 bases and V by 5 bases; bases with no gene match: 14. CDR1 is SGHAT, CDR2 FQNNGV, per germline. This CDR3 is built from 15 residues.

Here the CDR3 reads CASSYRQGSNQPQHF. In nucleotides, the CDR3 is TGTGCCAGCAGTTACCGACAGGGGTCCAATCAGCCCCAGCATTTT. The V and J genes are TRBV6-5 and TRBJ1-5; 8 bases are a match to TRBD1. The V gene's germline CDR1 is MNHEY and CDR2 SVGAGI. J lost 3 bases, V lost 2 bases, and 3 bases had no gene match. The CDR3 extends over 15 amino acids.

The V gene is TRBV7-9, the J gene TRBJ1-1; D is perhaps TRBD1 (5 bases). The V gene's germline CDR1 is SEHNR and CDR2 FQNEAQ (reference sequence). This CDR3 is built from 13 residues. V was trimmed by 3 bases and J by 7 bases, leaving 12 bases between them. CDR3 sequence (DNA): TGTGCCAGCAGCTTTGGGACTGACATTGAAGCTTTCTTT. Its protein is CASSFGTDIEAFF.

The chain links TRBV15 to TRBJ2-4; no reliable D call. This CDR3 region has 15 residues. The V gene's germline CDR1 is LNHNV and CDR2 YYDKDF (reference sequence). Trimming removed 1 base at V and 4 bases at J, with 11 bases between. In nucleotides, the CDR3 is TGTGCCACCAGCAGAGGAGGCAGTAGTAAAAACATTCAGTACTTC. It yields the protein CATSRGGSSKNIQYF.

This chain uses TRBV4-1 with TRBJ1-4; D gene ambiguous. V lost 0 bases and J lost 8, with 22 bases in between. Per germline, CDR1 MGHRA and CDR2 YSYEKL. The length of the CDR3 is 18 residues. The CDR3 DNA is TGCGCCAGCAGCCAAGAACCCCTTCTGAGGTCTGGCGGGGAAAAACTGTTTTTT. It yields the protein CASSQEPLLRSGGEKLFF.

Ten or more counts support this clonotype. The rearrangement links TRBV10-3 to TRBJ2-7, with 7 positions matching TRBD1. Germline V CDR1 and CDR2: ENHRY, SYGVKD. V lost 6 bases, J lost 2 bases, and 10 bases stayed unmatched. The CDR3 is 15 residues long. Here the CDR3 DNA reads TGTGCCATCAGCGATGGACAGGCTTTGACCTACGAGCAGTACTTC. Protein sequence: CAISDGQALTYEQYF.